The 25 T cell receptor beta chains in this list originate from one sample, sequenced in a study of somatic mutations in cytotoxic T cells in rheumatoid arthritis. Assay: immunoSEQ multiplex PCR; the TCRdb copy retains only in-frame clones and omits some. This table has 21,000 or so clones, 80% to 90% appearing once. Input material: CD8+ T cells sorted from blood. The source is an adult with rheumatoid arthritis.

V is TRBV5-6 and J is TRBJ2-5; 7 bases are a match to TRBD2. This CDR3 region has 15 residues. Trimming cost V 0 bases and J 2 bases; bases outside gene matches: 4. Per the germline V gene, CDR1 is SGHDT and CDR2 is YYEEEE. The DNA for the CDR3 is TGTGCCAGCAGCTTGGGTAGGACTAGTCAAGAGACCCAGTACTTC. Translating gives CASSLGRTSQETQYF. Drawing the rest from reference TRBV5-6 and TRBJ2-5, the complete variable domain is DAGVTQSPTHLIKTRGQQVTLRCSPKSGHDTVSWYQQALGQGPQFIFQYYEEEERQRGNFPDRFSGHQFPNYSSELNVNALLLGDSALYLCASSLGRTSQETQYFGPGTRLLVL.

The chain joins TRBV7-9 to TRBJ2-3; no clear D gene. CDR1 SEHNR and CDR2 FQNEAQ come from the germline V gene (reference sequence). CDR3 size: 13 residues. The V end lost 1 base, the J end lost 2 bases, and 4 bases lay between the germline ends. CDR3: CASSLEATDTQYF. CDR3 nucleotides: TGTGCCAGCAGCTTAGAGGCCACAGATACGCAGTATTTT.

The V call is TRBV7-8, the J call TRBJ2-7; TRBD1 might be the D (5 bases). The CDR3 totals 16 residues. Germline-derived CDR1 and CDR2 are SGHVS and FQNEAQ. V lost 5 bases and J 4 bases, leaving 21 bases between the germline ends. The chain's CDR3 is CASSPSIGAEPYEQYF. The CDR3 nucleotides read TGTGCCAGCAGCCCATCGATTGGGGCGGAACCTTACGAGCAGTACTTC. Based on the CDR3 plus reference TRBV7-8 and TRBJ2-7, the full variable domain is GAGVSQSPRYKVAKRGQDVALRCDPISGHVSLFWYQQALGQGPEFLTYFQNEAQLDKSGLPSDRFFAERPEGSVSTLKIQRTQQEDSAVYLCASSPSIGAEPYEQYFGPGTRLTVT.

This clone has a handful of counts. The chain recombines TRBV19 with TRBJ1-1; D gene ambiguous. The CDR3 loop spans 15 amino acids. Trimming left V 7 bases short and J 5 bases short, with 20 bases between. CDR1 and CDR2 (germline): LNHDA, SQIVND (reference sequence). CDR3 coding DNA: TGTGCCAGTAACAACTTGATCTCGGGGAGTACTGAAGCTTTCTTT. Protein product: CASNNLISGSTEAFF.

This chain connects TRBV7-2 to TRBJ1-6; 8 positions match TRBD1. The germline gives CDR1 SGHTA, CDR2 FQGNSA. Germline trimming cut 5 bases from V and 9 bases from J; bases unmatched to any gene: 9. This CDR3 is 15 amino acids long. CDR3 in amino acids: CASSEDQGAGSPLHF. The CDR3 bases are TGTGCCAGCAGCGAAGACCAGGGGGCCGGTTCACCCCTCCACTTT.

DNA of the CDR3: TGCGCCAGCAGCTTAGAGGCGCACGAAGAGACCCAGTACTTC. This gives the protein CASSLEAHEETQYF. The genes are TRBV5-1 and TRBJ2-5; D remains ambiguous. This CDR3 has 14 amino acids. Germline-derived CDR1 and CDR2 are SGHRS and YFSETQ. Trimming removed 2 bases from V and 3 bases from J, with 11 bases in between. The whole variable domain, filled in from reference TRBV5-1 and TRBJ2-5, reads KAGVTQTPRYLIKTRGQQVTLSCSPISGHRSVSWYQQTPGQGLQFLFEYFSETQRNKGNFPGRFSGRQFSNSRSEMNVSTLELGDSALYLCASSLEAHEETQYFGPGTRLLVL.

The chain carries TRBV6-1 and TRBJ2-7, with D maybe TRBD1 (6 bases). Trimming took 4 bases from V and 0 from J, leaving 10 bases between them. The germline gives CDR1 MNHNS, CDR2 SASEGT. The CDR3 covers 14 residues. The CDR3 DNA sequence: TGTGCCAGCAGTGCGAGGGGGAGCTCCTACGAGCAGTACTTC. It encodes CASSARGSSYEQYF.

V gene TRBV12-5 combines with J gene TRBJ2-1; 8 bases agree with TRBD2. Germline V gene data show CDR1 as LGHNT and CDR2 as FRNRAP. The V and J ends lost 8 bases and 1 base, in that order; junction bases with no gene match: 7. The CDR3 is 15 amino acids. CDR3 sequence (DNA): TGTGCTAGTCAACCGGGACTAGGGTCCTACAATGAGCAGTTCTTC. It yields the protein CASQPGLGSYNEQFF.

The genes are TRBV19 and TRBJ2-7; 7 bases are a match to TRBD1. Trimming cost V 6 bases and J 4 bases; bases outside gene matches: 12. The CDR3 consists of 15 residues. Germline V gives CDR1 LNHDA, CDR2 SQIVND (reference sequence). CDR3 loop: CASSFLPGQQYEQYF. The CDR3 DNA is TGTGCCAGTAGCTTTCTCCCGGGACAGCAGTACGAGCAGTACTTC.

The chain has TRBV19 and TRBJ2-1; TRBD1 aligns across 9 bases. The CDR3 is 16 amino acids. Germline trimming cut 3 bases from V and 6 bases from J; bases unmatched to any gene: 9. Germline CDR1 reads LNHDA; CDR2 reads SQIVND (reference sequence). CDR3 amino acids: CASSMMTGGALNEQFF. In DNA form, the CDR3 reads TGTGCCAGTAGTATGATGACAGGGGGAGCTCTCAATGAGCAGTTCTTC.

This clone has a single count. CDR3 amino acids: CASSLQDSNQPQHF. The CDR3 DNA is TGTGCCAGCAGCTTGCAGGATAGCAATCAGCCCCAGCATTTT. The chain couples TRBV7-9 to TRBJ1-5; no reliable D call. There are 14 residues in the CDR3. Looked up from germline, CDR1 is SEHNR and CDR2 is FQNEAQ (reference sequence). V gave up 3 bases and J gave up 0 bases, with 6 bases separating them.

This chain joins TRBV7-2 and TRBJ1-5; possible D gene TRBD1, 5 bases. Germline-derived CDR1 and CDR2 are SGHTA and FQGNSA. Trimming shortened V by 5 bases and J by 3 bases, and 14 bases separated the two germline ends. The CDR3 is 15 residues long. The CDR3 DNA is TGTGCCAGCAGCCTAAAACAGGCATTCAATCAGCCCCAGCATTTT. It translates to CASSLKQAFNQPQHF.

This rearrangement joins TRBV5-1 to TRBJ2-3, with 8 bases aligning to TRBD2. The V gene's germline CDR1 is SGHRS and CDR2 YFSETQ. This CDR3 spans 16 amino acids. The trim removed 1 base at V and 0 bases at J, leaving 4 bases unmatched. The CDR3 loop is CASSLRGGPSTDTQYF. The CDR3 DNA reads TGCGCCAGCAGCTTGCGGGGGGGCCCTAGCACAGATACGCAGTATTTT.

The chain employs TRBV7-2 and TRBJ1-2, with 8 bases matching TRBD1. CDR1 is SGHTA and CDR2 is FQGNSA in the germline V gene. The CDR3 is 16 amino acids. With V trimmed by 0 bases and J by 8 bases, 11 bases remained unmatched. The CDR3 DNA reads as TGTGCCAGCAGCTTAGCCATCAGGGACAGGTGGACCGGCTACACCTTC. Its protein is CASSLAIRDRWTGYTF.

In this sample, this clone is large (0.1 to 1%). The V call is TRBV7-6, the J call TRBJ2-7; the D gene is possibly TRBD1 (5 bases). Germline assignment: CDR1 SGHVS and CDR2 FNYEAQ. The V and J ends lost 5 bases and 7 bases respectively, with 15 bases between them. The CDR3 has 13 residues. The CDR3 region has the DNA TGTGCCAGCAGCCAAGGACAAGTCGGAGAGCAGTACTTC. Protein sequence: CASSQGQVGEQYF.

This chain uses TRBV6-5 with TRBJ1-1; D call uncertain. The CDR3 is 16 residues long. Germline values: CDR1 MNHEY, CDR2 SVGAGI. V was clipped by 2 bases and J by 0 bases, with 13 bases between them. CDR3 coding DNA: TGTGCCAGCAGTTACAACCCAGCCCGGATGAACACTGAAGCTTTCTTT. It is translated as CASSYNPARMNTEAFF.

The CDR3 sequence: CASSESQLLEQYF. The CDR3 region has the DNA TGTGCCAGCAGTGAATCTCAGCTGCTCGAGCAGTACTTC. The V call is TRBV2, the J call TRBJ2-7; D unclear. The ends were cut back, 2 bases at V and 6 bases at J, with 11 bases in the middle. This CDR3 is 13 amino acids long. Per germline, CDR1 SNHLY and CDR2 FYNNEI.

The rearrangement joins TRBV4-2 to TRBJ1-2; unclear D gene. This CDR3 has 14 amino acids. The V gene lost 0 bases and the J gene lost 4 bases, with 9 bases spanning the gap. CDR1 is LGHNA, CDR2 YNFKEQ, per germline. The CDR3 protein is CASSQDASSYGYTF. The CDR3 DNA is TGTGCCAGCAGCCAAGATGCTTCCAGCTATGGCTACACCTTC.

The V call is TRBV6-1, the J call TRBJ2-7; no reliable D call. The CDR3 has 12 amino acids. Germline loops: CDR1 MNHNS, CDR2 SASEGT. V gave up 6 bases and J gave up 4 bases, with 10 bases separating them. CDR3 coding DNA: TGTGCCAGCAGGGACCTGAGGTACGAGCAGTACTTC. Amino acid sequence: CASRDLRYEQYF.

This clone was picked up one time. The chain couples TRBV10-3 to TRBJ1-3; the D is unclear. Trimming removed 6 bases from V and 6 bases from J, with 6 bases in between. In germline, CDR1 is ENHRY, CDR2 SYGVKD. The CDR3 extends over 11 amino acids. The CDR3 loop is CAIRAENTIYF. For the CDR3, the DNA is TGTGCCATCAGGGCCGAAAACACCATATATTTT.

This rearrangement joins TRBV2 to TRBJ2-5; D is ambiguous. This CDR3 contains 13 residues. Germline CDR1 SNHLY, CDR2 FYNNEI. The V end lost 6 bases, the J end lost 2 bases, and 10 bases lay between the germline ends. In DNA form, the CDR3 reads TGTGCCAGCAGGAAGGCATTTCAAGAGACCCAGTACTTC. Its protein is CASRKAFQETQYF.

The chain is built from TRBV5-6 and TRBJ2-6; D is ambiguous. This CDR3 spans 15 amino acids. Per germline, CDR1 SGHDT and CDR2 YYEEEE. Trimming left V 1 base short and J 0 bases short, with 5 bases between. The CDR3 nucleotides read TGTGCCAGCAGCTTGTGGGGCTCTGGGGCCAACGTCCTGACTTTC. Translation: CASSLWGSGANVLTF.

V gene TRBV6-5 combines with J gene TRBJ1-4, with D uncertain. Germline CDR1 is MNHEY and CDR2 is SVGAGI. CDR3 size: 13 residues. Trimming pared 6 bases from V and 7 bases from J, leaving 12 bases between. CDR3 amino acids: CASSTFGSEKLFF. DNA of the CDR3: TGTGCCAGCAGCACGTTCGGGAGTGAAAAACTGTTTTTT.

The V call is TRBV5-1, the J call TRBJ1-1; weak D call: TRBD1 (5 bases). CDR3 length: 17 residues. Germline-derived CDR1 and CDR2 are SGHRS and YFSETQ. The ends were cut back, 2 bases at V and 5 bases at J, with 22 bases in the middle. CDR3 bases: TGCGCCAGCAGCTTAGAACCACAGGTCCCGGGCGGGACTGAAGCTTTCTTT. Its translation: CASSLEPQVPGGTEAFF.

The chain uses TRBV6-1 and TRBJ2-7; no firm D call. CDR3 length equals 14 residues. Germline V lookup: CDR1 MNHNS, CDR2 SASEGT. Between the trimmed V and J ends, which lost 1 base and 0 bases, there was a span of 7 bases. This CDR3 reads CASSEGDDSYEQYF. The CDR3 bases are TGTGCCAGCAGTGAAGGCGACGACTCCTACGAGCAGTACTTC.